This T cell receptor beta chain was sequenced in a study of shared clonotypes between healthy human individuals. It was CD45RO-negative cells, positively selected for CCR7, that made up naive CD8 cells, with terminally differentiated effector memory CD45RA+ cells excluded. Donors, without exception, were Caucasian adults residing in Nashville, Tennessee. The data were produced by immunoSEQ multiplex PCR, yet TCRdb's version contains in-frame clones alone and is incomplete. The top ten hold about 0.22% of the sample, which has fewer than 1 million clones, roughly 96% seen once. The material sequenced was naive CD8+ T cells sorted from blood. The origin of this receptor is a man younger than 40 in good health.

The CDR3 DNA reads TGCGCCAGCAGCTTGTTCGGAGATGAGCAGTTCTTC. Amino acid sequence: CASSLFGDEQFF. The chain is built from TRBV5-1 and TRBJ2-1, with D hard to call. The CDR3 has 12 amino acids. Germline CDR1 SGHRS, CDR2 YFSETQ. V was shortened by 1 base and J by 8 bases, with 7 bases between the two germline ends.